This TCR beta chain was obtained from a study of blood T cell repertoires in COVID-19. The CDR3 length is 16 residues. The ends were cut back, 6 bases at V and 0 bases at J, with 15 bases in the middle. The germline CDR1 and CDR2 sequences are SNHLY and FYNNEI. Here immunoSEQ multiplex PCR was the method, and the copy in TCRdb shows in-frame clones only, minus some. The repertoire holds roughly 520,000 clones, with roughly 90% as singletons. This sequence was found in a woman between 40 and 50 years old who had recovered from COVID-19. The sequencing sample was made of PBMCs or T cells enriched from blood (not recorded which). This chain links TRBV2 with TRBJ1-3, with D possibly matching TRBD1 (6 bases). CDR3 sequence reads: CASRGAGRYSGNTIYF. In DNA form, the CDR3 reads TGTGCCAGCAGGGGGGCCGGACGGTACTCTGGAAACACCATATATTTT.